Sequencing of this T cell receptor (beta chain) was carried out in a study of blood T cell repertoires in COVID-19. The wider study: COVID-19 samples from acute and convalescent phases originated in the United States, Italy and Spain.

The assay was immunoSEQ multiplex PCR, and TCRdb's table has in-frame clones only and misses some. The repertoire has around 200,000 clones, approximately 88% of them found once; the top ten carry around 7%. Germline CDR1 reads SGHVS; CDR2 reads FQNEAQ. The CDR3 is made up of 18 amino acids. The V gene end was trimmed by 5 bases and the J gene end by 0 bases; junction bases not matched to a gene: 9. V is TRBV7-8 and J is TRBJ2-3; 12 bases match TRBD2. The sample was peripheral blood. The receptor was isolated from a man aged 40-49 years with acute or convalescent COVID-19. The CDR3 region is CASSTILAGGASTDTQYF. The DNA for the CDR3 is TGTGCCAGCAGCACAATACTAGCGGGGGGTGCTAGCACAGATACGCAGTATTTT.